The 21 T cell receptor beta chains given below trace back to one sample, sequenced in a study of T cells in Graves' hyperthyroidism and ophthalmopathy. TCR beta CDR3 regions were amplified from RNA. A set of HTBI primers served as the primers for a first-round RT-PCR of the TCR CDR3. Via MiXCR, TCRdb re-called the multiplex PCR reads, giving one row per CDR3 protein. The sample lists hundreds of thousands of distinct CDR3 sequences, more than 20% occurring once. Sequenced input: blood. All receptors come from a man aged 25-45 years with Graves' ophthalmopathy.

The V call is TRBV12-3 or TRBV12-4, the J call TRBJ2-3; perhaps TRBD1 as D (5 bases). Between the trimmed V and J ends, which lost 6 bases and 5 bases, there was a span of 21 bases. This CDR3 region has 16 residues. The CDR3 DNA follows: TGTGCCAGCAGCGTAGTGGCGGCAGGGATTGGAGATACGCAGTATTTT. Translation: CASSVVAAGIGDTQYF.

The genes are TRBV7-6 and TRBJ1-5; no firm D call. CDR1 is SGHVS and CDR2 is FNYEAQ in the germline V gene. The CDR3 is made up of 14 amino acids. The V end was cut by 1 base, the J end by 2 bases, with 6 bases between. CDR3 in amino acids: CASSLDDGNQPQHF. The CDR3 DNA reads as TGTGCCAGCAGCTTAGACGACGGCAATCAGCCCCAGCATTTT.

J is TRBJ2-1 and V is TRBV7-2, with 11 bases matching TRBD1. This CDR3 region has 15 residues. Trimming removed 5 bases from V and 14 bases from J; junction bases left unmatched: 14. The germline CDR1 and CDR2 sequences are SGHTA and FQGNSA. In nucleotides, the CDR3 is TGTGCCAGCAGCCCGGACAGGGGGCGCGAGGGGTCAAAGTTCTTC. Translation gives CASSPDRGREGSKFF. The full variable domain, completed using reference TRBV7-2 and TRBJ2-1, is GAGVSQSPSNKVTEKGKDVELRCDPISGHTALYWYRQSLGQGLEFLIYFQGNSAPDKSGLPSDRFSAERTGGSVSTLTIQRTQQEDSAVYLCASSPDRGREGSKFFGPGTRLTVL.

V gene TRBV13 combines with J gene TRBJ2-1, with 9 bases matching TRBD2. V gave up 4 bases and J gave up 9 bases; unmatched junction bases: 7. The CDR3 covers 14 residues. Germline V gives CDR1 PRHDT, CDR2 FYEKMQ (reference sequence). As DNA, the CDR3 is TGTGCCAGCAGCTCGGGCGGGAGGGGAAGTGAGCAGTTCTTC. Its protein is CASSSGGRGSEQFF.

There are a few counts of this clonotype. The CDR3 region has the DNA TGCAGTGCTAGAGTCGTAGGTGGGGGCTACGAGCAGTACTTC. Translated, it gives CSARVVGGGYEQYF. The V and J genes are TRBV20-1 and TRBJ2-7; perhaps D is TRBD1 or TRBD2 (5 bases each). V gave up 1 base and J gave up 3 bases, with 13 bases separating them. The CDR3 is made up of 14 amino acids. Per germline, CDR1 DFQATT and CDR2 SNEGSKA (reference sequence).

The V gene is TRBV6-1, the J gene TRBJ2-7, with no clear D. Trimming cost V 2 bases and J 3 bases, with 5 bases left between them. The CDR3 consists of 12 residues. Germline lookup yields CDR1 MNHNS and CDR2 SASEGT. This chain's CDR3 is CASSESYYEQYF. CDR3 in DNA: TGTGCCAGCAGTGAATCGTACTACGAGCAGTACTTC.

This clonotype was counted between two and nine times. V is TRBV19 and J is TRBJ1-5; 8 bases are shared with TRBD1. Per germline, CDR1 LNHDA and CDR2 SQIVND (reference sequence). Trimming took 3 bases from V and 1 from J; bases not matched to a gene: 8. CDR3 size: 17 residues. CDR3 protein: CASSIMGTGISNQPQHF. In nucleotides, the CDR3 is TGTGCCAGTAGTATTATGGGGACAGGAATAAGCAATCAGCCCCAGCATTTT.

The V and J genes are TRBV20-1 and TRBJ2-7; TRBD1 agrees at 10 bases. This CDR3 is built from 13 residues. Germline lookup yields CDR1 DFQATT and CDR2 SNEGSKA (reference sequence). After removal of 8 bases from V and 7 bases from J, the junction contained 11 bases not matched to a gene. The CDR3 DNA is TGCAGTTCTGACAGGGGGCTTTCTGGGGAGCAGTACTTC. This translates into CSSDRGLSGEQYF.

This chain uses TRBV5-1 with TRBJ1-1; 8 bases are shared with TRBD1. V lost 0 bases to trimming and J lost 4 bases; unmatched junction nucleotides: 5. From germline, CDR1 is SGHRS and CDR2 YFSETQ. The CDR3 totals 15 residues. The CDR3 loop is CASSLATDRGTEAFF. The DNA of the CDR3 is TGCGCCAGCAGCTTGGCCACTGACAGGGGCACTGAAGCTTTCTTT.

This clonotype was counted a few times. This chain links TRBV5-1 with TRBJ2-7; 10 nucleotides line up with TRBD2. Germline CDR1 SGHRS, CDR2 YFSETQ. The CDR3 covers 13 residues. V dropped 4 bases and J dropped 6; count of bases not matched to a gene: 4. This CDR3 is CASSRAGGREQYF. In nucleotides, the CDR3 is TGCGCCAGCAGCCGAGCGGGAGGGCGCGAGCAGTACTTC.

This chain uses TRBV20-1 with TRBJ2-1; 7 bases fit TRBD2. In germline, CDR1 is DFQATT, CDR2 SNEGSKA (reference sequence). The CDR3 consists of 14 residues. The V and J ends lost 0 bases and 3 bases, in that order; junction bases with no gene match: 2. The CDR3 nucleotides read TGCAGTGCTAGAGACTCTAGCGGCTACAATGAGCAGTTCTTC. Encoded protein: CSARDSSGYNEQFF.

J is TRBJ2-1 and V is TRBV29-1; TRBD2 aligns across 8 bases. CDR1 and CDR2 from the germline V gene are SQVTM and ANQGSEA. The CDR3 has 10 amino acids. The V gene end was trimmed by 7 bases and the J gene end by 10 bases; junction bases not matched to a gene: 3. The CDR3 sequence: CSGGLVEQFF. The DNA of the CDR3 is TGCAGCGGGGGACTAGTAGAGCAGTTCTTC.

The V call is TRBV20-1, the J call TRBJ2-6; D gene ambiguous. Germline V gene lookup returns CDR1 DFQATT and CDR2 SNEGSKA (reference sequence). The ends were cut back, 3 bases at V and 4 bases at J, with 13 bases in the middle. The length of the CDR3 is 15 residues. CDR3 loop: CSARPVGSGANVLTF. DNA for the CDR3: TGCAGTGCTAGGCCGGTGGGCTCAGGGGCCAACGTCCTGACTTTC.

This clonotype has just a few counts. This rearrangement joins TRBV6-2 or TRBV6-3 to TRBJ2-3, with D possibly matching TRBD2 (5 bases). CDR3 size: 14 residues. Germline V gene sequence: CDR1 MNHEY, CDR2 SVGEGT. V was shortened by 10 bases and J by 0 bases, with 14 bases between the two germline ends. CDR3 amino acids: CATGGRASTDTQYF. In nucleotides, the CDR3 is TGTGCCACCGGTGGGCGGGCTAGCACAGATACGCAGTATTTT.

This clonotype was observed many times. The chain couples TRBV7-2 to TRBJ2-1; D not certain. The V and J ends lost 6 bases and 6 bases respectively, with 12 bases between them. In germline, CDR1 is SGHTA, CDR2 FQGNSA. The CDR3 runs to 13 residues. The CDR3 protein is CASRPATGNEQFF. As DNA, the CDR3 is TGTGCCAGCAGACCAGCGACTGGCAATGAGCAGTTCTTC.

This clonotype has just a few counts. V is TRBV20-1 and J is TRBJ2-3; the D is unclear. This CDR3 is 11 amino acids long. The V end lost 6 bases, the J end lost 3 bases, and 7 bases lay between the germline ends. The germline CDR1 and CDR2 sequences are DFQATT and SNEGSKA (reference sequence). This CDR3 is CSAVGTDTQYF. DNA of the CDR3: TGCAGTGCGGTGGGTACAGATACGCAGTATTTT.

This clonotype turned up a few times. The chain recombines TRBV6-2 or TRBV6-3 with TRBJ2-5, with unresolved D. Germline CDR1 MNHEY, CDR2 SVGEGT. This CDR3 contains 15 residues. V shed 0 bases and J shed 4 bases, with 12 bases lying between them. CDR3 sequence: CASSYSFEATETQYF. The DNA for the CDR3 is TGTGCCAGCAGTTACTCGTTTGAGGCTACAGAGACCCAGTACTTC.

The sample holds many counts of this clonotype. The chain combines TRBV30 with TRBJ1-3; D might be TRBD1 (5 bases). The germline V and J ends were trimmed by 5 bases and 4 bases, with 12 bases remaining between them. This CDR3 spans 13 amino acids. Germline-derived CDR1 and CDR2 are GTSNPN and SVGIG (reference sequence). CDR3 amino acids: CAWDPGLGNTIYF. Written as DNA, the CDR3 is TGTGCCTGGGATCCAGGGTTGGGAAACACCATATATTTT. Using reference TRBV30 and TRBJ1-3 for the parts outside the CDR3, the full variable domain is SQTIHQWPATLVQPVGSPLSLECTVEGTSNPNLYWYRQAAGRGLQLLFYSVGIGQISSEVPQNLSASRPQDRQFILSSKKLLLSDSGFYLCAWDPGLGNTIYFGEGSWLTVV.

In this sample, this clonotype turned up a few times. The rearrangement links TRBV20-1 to TRBJ1-5; the D gene is possibly TRBD1 (5 bases). CDR1 is DFQATT and CDR2 is SNEGSKA in the germline V gene (reference sequence). V dropped 6 bases and J dropped 6 bases, with 21 bases sitting between them. This CDR3 region has 15 residues. The CDR3 nucleotides read TGCAGTGCAACCCAAGTTCAGGGAGGTCTTCAGCCCCAGCATTTT. This codes for CSATQVQGGLQPQHF.

This clonotype was found many times. Written as DNA, the CDR3 is TGTGCCAGCAGCTTACGGGGGACCTACGAGCAGTACTTC. Its translation: CASSLRGTYEQYF. The rearrangement joins TRBV7-9 to TRBJ2-7; D may be TRBD2 (6 bases). Germline assignment: CDR1 SEHNR and CDR2 FQNEAQ (reference sequence). This CDR3 spans 13 amino acids. Between the trimmed V and J ends, which lost 2 bases and 2 bases, there was a span of 7 bases. Looking up the rest from reference TRBV7-9 and TRBJ2-7 gives the full variable domain: DTGVSQNPRHKITKRGQNVTFRCDPISEHNRLYWYRQTLGQGPEFLTYFQNEAQLEKSRLLSDRFSAERPKGSFSTLEIQRTEQGDSAMYLCASSLRGTYEQYFGPGTRLTVT.

This clonotype was seen a few times. The rearrangement joins TRBV30 to TRBJ2-3; D remains unclear. V shed 3 bases and J shed 2 bases, with 12 bases lying between them. Germline V gene lookup returns CDR1 GTSNPN and CDR2 SVGIG (reference sequence). There are 14 residues in the CDR3. The CDR3 reads CAWRGGRTTDTQYF. The CDR3 DNA reads TGTGCCTGGAGAGGTGGACGGACCACAGATACGCAGTATTTT.